Shown below are 21 T cell receptor beta chains from a single sample sequenced in a study of shared clonotypes between healthy human individuals. Terminally differentiated effector memory CD45RA+ cells were left out of the naive CD8 fraction, which was CD45RO-negative and positively selected for CCR7. The method was immunoSEQ multiplex PCR; TCRdb's version includes in-frame clones alone and lacks a portion of them. Here the sample spans more than 500,000 clones, about 95% being singletons. The sequenced sample consisted of naive CD8+ T cells sorted from blood. All receptors derive from a woman in her 30s in good health.

The V call is TRBV9, the J call TRBJ2-1; 8 bases agree with TRBD1. CDR1 is SGDLS, CDR2 YYNGEE, per germline. This CDR3 is 15 amino acids long. Unmatched junction bases numbered 5, after V lost 3 bases and J lost 3 bases. For the CDR3, the DNA is TGTGCCAGCAGCGACCCACAGGGGGGCTACAATGAGCAGTTCTTC. It encodes CASSDPQGGYNEQFF.

The V call is TRBV10-3, the J call TRBJ1-1, with D possibly TRBD1 on 6 matching bases. The CDR3 runs to 14 residues. In germline, CDR1 is ENHRY, CDR2 SYGVKD. Trimming left V 7 bases short and J 4 bases short, with 16 bases between. CDR3 residues: CAINPGGWGTEAFF. CDR3 sequence (DNA): TGTGCCATCAATCCGGGGGGCTGGGGCACTGAAGCTTTCTTT.

The chain has TRBV19 and TRBJ2-1; D call uncertain. The V end was cut by 7 bases, the J end by 0 bases, with 13 bases between. The CDR3 covers 15 residues. The germline CDR1 and CDR2 sequences are LNHDA and SQIVND (reference sequence). DNA of the CDR3: TGTGCCAGTAATTCCGGCGGAAGCTCCTACAATGAGCAGTTCTTC. Its translation is CASNSGGSSYNEQFF.

V and J are TRBV5-6 and TRBJ2-1; the D is unclear. The CDR3 totals 16 residues. Germline V gene data show CDR1 as SGHDT and CDR2 as YYEEEE. V was pared by 0 bases and J by 3 bases, with 13 bases between. CDR3 amino acids: CASSLEDSSFYNEQFF. In nucleotides, the CDR3 is TGTGCCAGCAGCTTGGAGGATAGCAGTTTCTACAATGAGCAGTTCTTC.

V usage is TRBV13 and J usage is TRBJ2-1, with 8 bases fitting TRBD2. Per germline, CDR1 PRHDT and CDR2 FYEKMQ (reference sequence). The V segment lost 5 bases and the J segment 8 bases; nucleotides outside the gene matches: 5. This CDR3 is built from 13 residues. In DNA form, the CDR3 reads TGTGCCAGCAGCCCCCCGACTAGCGATGAGCAGTTCTTC. Translating it yields CASSPPTSDEQFF. Complete variable domain (other parts from reference TRBV13 and TRBJ2-1): AAGVIQSPRHLIKEKRETATLKCYPIPRHDTVYWYQQGPGQDPQFLISFYEKMQSDKGSIPDRFSAQQFSDYHSELNMSSLELGDSALYFCASSPPTSDEQFFGPGTRLTVL.

The chain is built from TRBV5-1 and TRBJ2-4; TRBD2 is a possible D gene (8 bases). This CDR3 is 24 amino acids long. The V end lost 1 base, the J end lost 2 bases, and 37 bases lay between the germline ends. Germline V gives CDR1 SGHRS, CDR2 YFSETQ. The CDR3 loop reads CASSLPEAPTGANQAGETKNIQYF. The CDR3 DNA reads as TGCGCCAGCAGCTTGCCCGAAGCCCCAACAGGGGCTAACCAAGCGGGAGAGACCAAAAACATTCAGTACTTC.

V is TRBV5-1 and J is TRBJ1-4; D is uncertain. Deletions cut 0 bases from V and 6 bases from J, with 15 bases between. Looked up from germline, CDR1 is SGHRS and CDR2 is YFSETQ. The CDR3 consists of 16 residues. The CDR3 nucleotides are TGCGCCAGCAGCTTGGAGCCATACCTTTTGGATGAAAAACTGTTTTTT. It specifies CASSLEPYLLDEKLFF.

To note about this clone: Other DNA sequences in this specimen translate into the identical CDR3. The chain recombines TRBV13 with TRBJ2-7; TRBD1 matches 10 bases. J gave up 2 bases and V 1 base, and 2 bases lay outside the gene matches. The CDR3 has 15 amino acids. Germline V gene lookup returns CDR1 PRHDT and CDR2 FYEKMQ (reference sequence). As DNA, the CDR3 is TGTGCCAGCAGCTTAGTTGGACAGGGGGCCTACGAGCAGTACTTC. Translation: CASSLVGQGAYEQYF.

This clone was recorded once. V is TRBV5-6 and J is TRBJ1-1; possible D gene TRBD1, 5 bases. V lost 4 bases and J 10 bases, leaving 23 bases between the germline ends. The CDR3 contains 15 residues. The germline gives CDR1 SGHDT, CDR2 YYEEEE. The CDR3 coding sequence is TGTGCCAGCAGCCGCTGGAGACACGGTACAACAGGAGCTTTCTTT. It encodes CASSRWRHGTTGAFF.

The rearrangement uses TRBV28 and TRBJ2-7; the D gene is possibly TRBD2 (7 bases). CDR1 MDHEN and CDR2 SYDVKM come from the germline V gene. This CDR3 region has 16 residues. V dropped 5 bases and J dropped 1 base, with 18 bases sitting between them. The CDR3 DNA sequence: TGTGCCAGCAGTCCCTTGACGGGGGGCATGTCCTACGAGCAGTACTTC. Protein sequence: CASSPLTGGMSYEQYF.

For the CDR3, the DNA is TGTGCCAGCAGCTTGGAGGGCACAAACTACGAGCAGTACTTC. Its translation is CASSLEGTNYEQYF. This chain links TRBV5-6 with TRBJ2-7, with D unresolved. The CDR3 is 14 residues long. The V end was cut by 0 bases, the J end by 3 bases, with 10 bases between. Germline CDR1 is SGHDT and CDR2 is YYEEEE.

J is TRBJ2-7 and V is TRBV19; D unclear. The CDR3 has 15 amino acids. V lost 5 bases, J lost 5 bases, and 19 bases lay in between. The germline gives CDR1 LNHDA, CDR2 SQIVND (reference sequence). The CDR3 region is CASSGQTSYRDEQYF. CDR3 bases: TGTGCCAGTAGTGGGCAGACCAGCTACCGGGACGAGCAGTACTTC.

In this sample, this clone turned up a few times. The chain employs TRBV4-2 and TRBJ2-7, with 14 nucleotides matching TRBD2. Germline V gene sequence: CDR1 LGHNA, CDR2 YNFKEQ. CDR3 size: 16 residues. The V gene end was trimmed by 5 bases and the J gene end by 5 bases; junction bases not matched to a gene: 8. CDR3 loop: CASSTWTSGRNDEQYF. The CDR3 DNA is TGTGCCAGCAGCACTTGGACTAGCGGGAGGAACGACGAGCAGTACTTC.

V and J are TRBV11-3 and TRBJ2-7; a possible D gene is TRBD2 (5 bases). This CDR3 has 12 amino acids. CDR1 and CDR2 from the germline V gene are SGHNT and YENEEA. V lost 3 bases and J 7 bases, leaving 10 bases between the germline ends. The CDR3 protein is CASSFGPGEQYF. The CDR3 DNA is TGTGCCAGCAGCTTCGGACCGGGGGAGCAGTACTTC.

The chain has TRBV9 and TRBJ2-7, with D unresolved. The germline V gene encodes CDR1 SGDLS and CDR2 YYNGEE. Trimming removed 0 bases from V and 4 bases from J, with 11 bases in between. This CDR3 has 14 residues. Here the CDR3 DNA reads TGTGCCAGCAGCGTAGACAGTTTTGTATACGAGCAGTACTTC. It codes for CASSVDSFVYEQYF.

This CDR3 is CASSYRGMDDFEQFF. For the CDR3, the DNA is TGTGCCAGCAGCTATAGGGGAATGGACGACTTTGAGCAGTTCTTC. V usage is TRBV13 and J usage is TRBJ2-1; a possible D gene is TRBD1 (5 bases). The CDR3 runs 15 residues. V shed 4 bases and J shed 9 bases, with 19 bases lying between them. Germline CDR1 and CDR2: PRHDT and FYEKMQ (reference sequence). Complete variable domain (other parts from reference TRBV13 and TRBJ2-1): AAGVIQSPRHLIKEKRETATLKCYPIPRHDTVYWYQQGPGQDPQFLISFYEKMQSDKGSIPDRFSAQQFSDYHSELNMSSLELGDSALYFCASSYRGMDDFEQFFGPGTRLTVL.

The chain has TRBV7-9 and TRBJ1-2, with D unclear. Looked up from germline, CDR1 is SEHNR and CDR2 is FQNEAQ (reference sequence). The V end lost 5 bases, the J end lost 4 bases, and 20 bases lay between the germline ends. This CDR3 has 16 amino acids. The CDR3 DNA sequence: TGTGCCAGCAGCGAAAAGAGTCGAGCTCGCGTCTATGGCTACACCTTC. This translates into CASSEKSRARVYGYTF.

In its sample, this clone was seen once. The chain recombines TRBV29-1 with TRBJ1-1; D is unresolved. The germline V and J ends were trimmed by 1 base and 3 bases, with 18 bases remaining between them. CDR3 length equals 16 residues. The germline CDR1 and CDR2 sequences are SQVTM and ANQGSEA. In DNA, the CDR3 is TGCAGCGTTGAAGCGCCCCACGAGTCGAAGGACACTGAAGCTTTCTTT. The encoded protein is CSVEAPHESKDTEAFF.

Comment on this clone: This sample includes further DNA sequences coding for the same CDR3. CDR3 nucleotides: TGTGCCAGCAGCTTAGGGACAACGAGCACAGATACGCAGTATTTT. It is translated as CASSLGTTSTDTQYF. This chain joins TRBV7-2 and TRBJ2-3, with TRBD1 as a possible D gene (5 bases). Germline lookup yields CDR1 SGHTA and CDR2 FQGNSA. This CDR3 is built from 15 residues. Trimming removed 1 base from V and 0 bases from J, with 8 bases in between. The variable domain in full, completed from reference TRBV7-2 and TRBJ2-3, reads GAGVSQSPSNKVTEKGKDVELRCDPISGHTALYWYRQSLGQGLEFLIYFQGNSAPDKSGLPSDRFSAERTGGSVSTLTIQRTQQEDSAVYLCASSLGTTSTDTQYFGPGTRLTVL.

Comments on this clone: The same CDR3 arises from other DNA sequences in this sample as well. The rearrangement uses TRBV7-9 and TRBJ2-7; no reliable D call. Trimming left V 5 bases short and J 3 bases short, with 11 bases between. The CDR3 is 13 amino acids. The V gene's germline CDR1 is SEHNR and CDR2 FQNEAQ (reference sequence). CDR3 amino acids: CASSPPSSYEQYF. The CDR3 nucleotides read TGTGCCAGCAGCCCACCGTCTAGCTACGAGCAGTACTTC. The entire variable domain, with the rest obtained from reference TRBV7-9 and TRBJ2-7, is as follows: DTGVSQNPRHKITKRGQNVTFRCDPISEHNRLYWYRQTLGQGPEFLTYFQNEAQLEKSRLLSDRFSAERPKGSFSTLEIQRTEQGDSAMYLCASSPPSSYEQYFGPGTRLTVT.

V is TRBV6-5 and J is TRBJ2-7; D not resolved. The germline V gene has CDR1 MNHEY and CDR2 SVGAGI. The CDR3 covers 15 residues. Trimming pared 0 bases from V and 2 bases from J, leaving 11 bases between. The CDR3 region is CASSYSPDGTYEQYF. The CDR3 nucleotides read TGTGCCAGCAGTTACTCCCCGGACGGAACCTACGAGCAGTACTTC.